This TCR beta chain came from a study of cytotoxic CD8 clonotypes in ibrutinib-treated CLL. Study findings and constraints: Sampling times differed between sustained-remission and progressing patients. Baseline values of clonality outstripped age-matched healthy donors and followed circulating CD8+ T-cell counts.

Only in-frame clones appear in the TCRdb table, and some are missing; sequencing was by immunoSEQ multiplex PCR. The sample has approximately 200,000 clones, over 60% seen once. Regarding this clone: Antigen: not known.

V was clipped by 3 bases and J by 7 bases, with 15 bases between them. This CDR3 contains 15 residues. In germline, CDR1 is MNHEY, CDR2 SMNVEV (reference sequence). This receptor was identified in a human donor with chronic lymphocytic leukemia. V gene TRBV27 combines with J gene TRBJ1-4; D may be TRBD1 (6 bases). The material sequenced was PBMCs, taken after 24 months of ibrutinib treatment. The CDR3 sequence is CASSLAGGRVEKLFF. CDR3 nucleotides: TGTGCCAGCAGTTTGGCGGGGGGCCGTGTTGAAAAACTGTTTTTT.